This is a list of T cell receptor beta chains from one sample in a study of control samples from healthy donors and cancer patients. The data were produced by immunoSEQ multiplex PCR, yet TCRdb's version contains in-frame clones alone and is incomplete. The sample shows 230,000 or so clones, about 93% of them seen only once. Material: blood. These receptors were collected from a man between 50 and 59 years old in good health. Each CDR3 is given with its conserved first and last residue.

v_call: TRBV25-1
cdr3_aa: CASSLGSNYGYTF

v_call: TRBV7-9
cdr3_aa: CASSPRGEGETQYF

v_call: TRBV4-1
cdr3_aa: CASSLTGVNEKLFF

v_call: TRBV2
cdr3_aa: CASSEMKGRNIQYF

v_call: TRBV3-1/TRBV3-2
cdr3_aa: CASSLLYDNEQFF

v_call: TRBV30
cdr3_aa: CAWSRDRASGDEQFF

v_call: TRBV28
cdr3_aa: CASNPFGRMNTEAFF

v_call: TRBV2
cdr3_aa: CASSEGLGEAFF

v_call: TRBV5-4
cdr3_aa: CASSLEAANTEAFF

v_call: TRBV6-1
cdr3_aa: CASSDPRGDNEQFF

v_call: TRBV5-1
cdr3_aa: CASSLEGTGGDQPQHF

v_call: TRBV5-1
cdr3_aa: CASSLAPGWYNEQFF

v_call: TRBV5-1
cdr3_aa: CASSLSGLSNQPQHF

v_call: TRBV24-1
cdr3_aa: CATSDPGPKETQYF

v_call: TRBV7-2
cdr3_aa: CASSLVSSGGGEQFF

v_call: TRBV27
cdr3_aa: CASSLWQGPWETQYF

v_call: TRBV28
cdr3_aa: CASIGSDHNYGYTF

v_call: TRBV19
cdr3_aa: CASSYGDTQYF

v_call: TRBV12-3/TRBV12-4
cdr3_aa: CAGGTQGKTEAFF

v_call: TRBV6-6
cdr3_aa: CASSSGQAPYNEQFF

v_call: TRBV29-1
cdr3_aa: CSVVGDRGRTEAFF

v_call: TRBV5-1
cdr3_aa: CASSLTGNSYNEQFF

v_call: TRBV19
cdr3_aa: CASSLQLENQPQHF

v_call: TRBV28
cdr3_aa: CASRPMVGPTSSYEQYF

v_call: TRBV5-1
cdr3_aa: CASSLEWRNTEAFF

v_call: TRBV6-6
cdr3_aa: CASSPGTGGAGELFF

v_call: TRBV27
cdr3_aa: CASGVLSDTQYF

v_call: TRBV4-1
cdr3_aa: CASSQGTAQNSPLHF

v_call: TRBV2
cdr3_aa: CASSRTGGDGYTF

v_call: TRBV6-5
cdr3_aa: CASAVQAEYQETQYF

v_call: TRBV5-1
cdr3_aa: CASSSRPSGGSSPNTDTQYF

v_call: TRBV4-1
cdr3_aa: CASSQTAGRVSSGELFF

v_call: TRBV3-1/TRBV3-2
cdr3_aa: CASSPAWSSGANVLTF

v_call: TRBV10-3
cdr3_aa: CAISTYTGELFF

v_call: TRBV5-1
cdr3_aa: CASSLGQDRETQYF

v_call: TRBV4-3
cdr3_aa: CASSRTTSGGGADTQYF

v_call: TRBV6-5
cdr3_aa: CASRGGSWEKLFF

v_call: TRBV28
cdr3_aa: CATKGGQENEKLFF

v_call: TRBV9
cdr3_aa: CASSSRANNEQFF

v_call: TRBV11-2
cdr3_aa: CASNSRWADTQYF

v_call: TRBV5-1
cdr3_aa: CASCPSGGTYTQYF

v_call: TRBV9
cdr3_aa: CASSDSGTGNEKLFF